These T cell receptor beta chains were read from a single sample in a study of neoadjuvant anti-PD-1 for oral cavity cancer. The protocol was immunoSEQ multiplex PCR, while the TCRdb copy is restricted to in-frame clones and leaves out a portion. This table has roughly 16,000 clones, roughly 41% appearing once. The sequencing here drew on tumor tissue, taken after nivolumab (anti-PD-1) treatment. The receptors shown here come from a person aged 40-85 years with oral cavity squamous cell carcinoma. Both conserved end residues are part of each CDR3. Rows give clone size only sometimes, using once, few, many, or a class for an expanded clone.

j_gene | abundance | v_gene | len | CDR3aa
TRBJ2-1 | NA | TRBV7-3 | 15 | CASSLTSGGELEQFF
TRBJ1-1 | NA | TRBV19 | 14 | CASSIGGSYTEAFF
TRBJ2-7 | few | TRBV19 | 16 | CASSIAGQGLSYEQYF
TRBJ1-2 | NA | TRBV7-2 | 13 | CASSLKVSMGYTF
TRBJ2-1 | few | TRBV6-1 | 16 | CASSGSVRGPYNEQFF
TRBJ2-1 | many | TRBV27 | 14 | CASSFGSGVNEQFF
TRBJ1-2 | NA | TRBV6-1 | 14 | CASSLGQADYGYTF
TRBJ2-1 | NA | TRBV5-6 | 15 | CASSRRGGGYNEQFF
TRBJ1-5 | NA | TRBV12-5 | 20 | CASGFGTGSGPNYSNQPQHF
TRBJ1-2 | NA | TRBV9 | 13 | CASSGTGIHGYTF
TRBJ1-5 | NA | TRBV7-8 | 12 | CASRTGDQPQHF
TRBJ2-3 | NA | TRBV27 | 16 | CASSLGASRRANTQYF
TRBJ1-1 | few | TRBV5-4 | 13 | CASSGRGPTEAFF
TRBJ1-3 | NA | TRBV9 | 16 | CASSVVTGGHGNTIYF
TRBJ2-7 | NA | TRBV7-7 | 14 | CASSFRRGEGEQYF
TRBJ1-3 | few | TRBV7-6 | 14 | CASSLGGSGNTIYF
TRBJ2-7 | NA | TRBV2 | 12 | CAGGTGTYEQYF
TRBJ2-1 | NA | TRBV9 | 15 | CASSVVGTTRFEQFF
TRBJ1-1 | NA | TRBV6-1 | 12 | CASSYAGAVAFF
TRBJ1-1 | medium-sized | TRBV5-1 | 13 | CASSLAGDTEAFF
TRBJ2-2 | NA | TRBV6-6 | 15 | CASNPIAGETGELFF
TRBJ1-2 | NA | TRBV6-5 | 12 | CASRKTNYGYTF
TRBJ2-7 | NA | TRBV9 | 14 | CASSVRSTSYEQYF
TRBJ1-5 | NA | TRBV5-6 | 14 | CASSVERSNQPQHF
TRBJ1-2 | NA | TRBV30 | 13 | CAWSVGIPEGYTF
TRBJ2-1 | NA | TRBV19 | 16 | CASTQTPGTSFNEQFF
TRBJ1-1 | NA | TRBV30 | 15 | CAWSRGGQMNTEAFF
TRBJ2-5 | NA | TRBV7-2 | 15 | CASSEGLGRQETQYF
TRBJ1-4 | NA | TRBV27 | 14 | CASSPRGAFEKLFF
TRBJ1-2 | few | TRBV6-6 | 11 | CASDAGFGYTF
TRBJ2-2 | few | TRBV11-3 | 15 | CASSLNRGNTGELFF
TRBJ2-1 | NA | TRBV4-2 | 16 | CASSQDGGAGVDEQFF
TRBJ2-7 | NA | TRBV7-2 | 14 | CASSLDRGGYEQYF
TRBJ2-1 | NA | TRBV5-4 | 15 | CASSLALAGGREQFF
TRBJ2-3 | NA | TRBV6-5 | 14 | CASSYSPGTSSQYF
TRBJ1-4 | few | TRBV19 | 15 | CASSIGQGGTEKLFF
TRBJ2-5 | few | TRBV5-8 | 13 | CASRFRGQETQYF
TRBJ2-4 | NA | TRBV7-8 | 14 | CASSRWGGDNIQYF
TRBJ2-7 | NA | TRBV7-2 | 15 | CASSLEGQGAYEQYF
TRBJ2-7 | NA | TRBV5-1 | 15 | CASRIAGDRSYEQYF
TRBJ1-1 | few | TRBV2 | 12 | CASSPHRVEPFF
TRBJ2-7 | NA | TRBV19 | 13 | CASSIHRGDEQYF
TRBJ1-5 | NA | TRBV28 | 13 | CATFPGGDQPQHF
TRBJ2-5 | NA | TRBV7-2 | 14 | CASSLGVSVETQYF
TRBJ2-7 | NA | TRBV7-6 | 14 | CASSLAGQGSEQYF
TRBJ2-7 | NA | TRBV7-2 | 15 | CASSLVGRGQGEQYF
TRBJ2-3 | NA | TRBV18 | 14 | CASSGQGKTDTQYF
TRBJ1-1 | few | TRBV15 | 17 | CATSSTQQGGMNTEAFF
TRBJ2-3 | medium-sized | TRBV9 | 14 | CASSVLADTDTQYF
TRBJ1-3 | NA | TRBV5-6 | 13 | CASSAGTGNTIYF
TRBJ2-3 | NA | TRBV7-3 | 14 | CASSFDRVSNTQYF
TRBJ2-3 | NA | TRBV18 | 17 | CASSPPVAGPSTDTQYF
TRBJ2-2 | few | TRBV5-1 | 15 | CASTLLQSNTGELFF
TRBJ1-1 | few | TRBV20-1 | 11 | CSAGMNTEAFF
TRBJ2-1 | few | TRBV7-8 | 12 | CASSLDYNEQFF
TRBJ2-3 | NA | TRBV7-2 | 13 | CASSPRVGDTQYF
TRBJ2-7 | NA | TRBV6-1 | 16 | CASSEYRGDRLREQYF
TRBJ1-4 | NA | TRBV4-3 | 14 | CASSRGEVNEKLFF
TRBJ1-2 | few | TRBV5-1 | 14 | CASSLGDRSYGYTF
TRBJ2-5 | NA | TRBV28 | 13 | CASIKGARETQYF